The present entry profiles one T cell receptor beta chain with its context. The CDR3 consists of 19 residues. Germline V gives CDR1 MNHEY, CDR2 SMNVEV (reference sequence). Trimming took 2 bases from V and 1 from J, leaving 22 bases between them. Participant age was about 18 to 95 years, and participants resided in fewer than 30 US areas. Researchers sorted participants into cohorts using their self-reported clinical history. These data come from a study of blood T cell repertoires in COVID-19. The wider study: Both acute and convalescent COVID-19 samples were obtained from the United States, Italy and Spain. Sources were T cells, B-cell-depleted T cells, or PBMCs; the material itself was cDNA or gDNA.

Method: immunoSEQ multiplex PCR; TCRdb's copy keeps in-frame clones and lacks some. The repertoire holds about 180,000 clones, with around 86% as singletons. Sequences were obtained from PBMCs or T cells enriched from blood (not recorded which). The chain recombines TRBV27 with TRBJ2-3, with D maybe TRBD1 (6 bases). The origin of this receptor is a woman younger than 45 who had recovered from COVID-19. In DNA form, the CDR3 reads TGTGCCAGCAGTTTAACAGGGAGTCTGAGCCGTACCCGCACAGATACGCAGTATTTT. Its protein product is CASSLTGSLSRTRTDTQYF.